This paragraph reports one TCR beta chain. Its binding antigen is unknown. Base quality data are lacking; no much larger clone is found one base away. Sequencing relied on an Illumina HiSeq 1500. TCRdb reprocessed the public reads (quality trimming at Q25 with fastp, clone calling with MiXCR) and kept in-frame beta chains. CDR3 protein sequences are deduplicated, and each keeps its most common genes and DNA. The sample includes about 310,000 distinct CDR3 sequences, with roughly 9.3% observed a single time. The ten largest clones take up approximately 2.3% of the sample. The data derive from a study of T cell repertoires in cytomegalovirus infection (dated by TCRdb to about 2019). A note on the overall study: Because public TCR beta signatures pointed to carriage of CMV infection together with the matching HLA type, the HLA type of each donor mattered for the analysis.

Overall study results and their limits: Carriers of CMV infection plus the relevant HLA type were discriminated by the cumulative frequency of public TCR beta family members in the study cohort and in an independent roughly 400-donor cohort. The ex vivo response was dominated by HLA-C-restricted CMV-specific TCR beta clonotypes, which also provided the single most frequent clonotype in two of eight donors.

The sample consisted of PBMCs. The TCR was taken from a human donor in good health (CMV status not recorded). Some clones in this sample may be carry-over from other donors' samples.

The DNA sequence follows: TGTGCCAGCAGTGAAGCCGGACAGAGCTCCTACAATGAGCAGTTCTTC. This sequence encodes CASSEAGQSSYNEQFF. The chain was built from TRBV2 and TRBJ2-1, with TRBD1 as a weak D call on 6 bases. The junction carries 9 bases between V and J, which are trimmed by 0 bases and 0 bases respectively. The CDR3 contains 16 residues, cysteine and phenylalanine counted. The read is trimmed to its CDR3 DNA, 48 bases read in frame from base 1. Via the germline V gene, CDR1 is SNHLY and CDR2 FYNNEI. The reference TRBV2 and TRBJ2-1 proteins fill in what lies around the CDR3, so the full variable domain reads EPEVTQTPSHQVTQMGQEVILRCVPISNHLYFYWYRQILGQKVEFLVSFYNNEISEKSEIFDDQFSVERPDGSNFTLKIRSTKLEDSAMYFCASSEAGQSSYNEQFFGPGTRLTVL.